Below, 8 T cell receptor beta chains from the same sample are listed, as sequenced in a study of shared clonotypes between healthy human individuals. Produced via immunoSEQ multiplex PCR; TCRdb's table is partial and in-frame only. This sample carries hundreds of thousands of clones, around 97% of them seen once, and the ten largest clones take about 0.057%. Sequenced material: naive CD4+ T cells sorted from blood. Subset of the sample: CD45RA+ positively selected. The receptors come from a woman aged 25 to 39 in good health.

The rearrangement links TRBV6-1 to TRBJ2-7; no reliable D call. Between the trimmed V and J ends, which lost 1 base and 3 bases, there was a span of 16 bases. CDR3 length equals 16 residues. Germline CDR1 and CDR2: MNHNS and SASEGT. CDR3 DNA: TGTGCCAGCAGTGAAGTGTACGGAACTTATCACTACGAGCAGTACTTC. It yields the protein CASSEVYGTYHYEQYF.

The V call is TRBV19, the J call TRBJ1-5; 7 bases are shared with TRBD1. The CDR3 totals 17 residues. J gave up 6 bases and V 5 bases, and 16 bases lay outside the gene matches. Germline CDR1 and CDR2: LNHDA and SQIVND (reference sequence). The CDR3 sequence is CASSSRTGSRRSQPQHF. As DNA, the CDR3 is TGTGCCAGTAGTTCTCGGACAGGCTCCAGGCGGAGTCAGCCCCAGCATTTT.

The rearrangement uses TRBV2 and TRBJ1-5, with TRBD1 matching over 7 bases. There are 16 residues in the CDR3. The germline CDR1 and CDR2 sequences are SNHLY and FYNNEI. After removal of 5 bases from V and 6 bases from J, the junction contained 13 bases not matched to a gene. The CDR3 protein is CASSQTYRGGGQPQHF. The CDR3 DNA reads TGTGCCAGCAGTCAAACTTACAGGGGTGGGGGTCAGCCCCAGCATTTT.

The chain carries TRBV7-8 and TRBJ2-5; 8 bases are a match to TRBD1. The J call may be faulty, since TRBJ2-7 better matches the DNA end. In germline, CDR1 is SGHVS, CDR2 FQNEAQ. The CDR3 runs to 15 residues. CDR3 DNA: TGTGCCAGCAGCCTTTGGCAGACAGGGGATTCCGAGCAGTACTTC. Translation gives CASSLWQTGDSEQYF.

The chain is built from TRBV27 and TRBJ2-7; 12 nucleotides align to TRBD1. This CDR3 spans 18 amino acids. V shed 5 bases and J 5 bases; nucleotides not matched to a gene: 16. From germline, CDR1 is MNHEY and CDR2 SMNVEV (reference sequence). CDR3 bases: TGTGCCAGCAGTCGGGACAGGGGGCCGGGGAGGTTAGGCAACGAGCAGTACTTC. Translated: CASSRDRGPGRLGNEQYF.

The J gene is TRBJ2-2, the V gene TRBV2, with D perhaps matching TRBD1 or TRBD2 (5 bases each). V dropped 8 bases and J dropped 5 bases, with 15 bases sitting between them. The CDR3 is 14 amino acids. The germline gives CDR1 SNHLY, CDR2 FYNNEI. The CDR3 loop reads CASVPGPVTGELFF. CDR3 coding DNA: TGTGCCAGCGTACCGGGACCTGTTACCGGGGAGCTGTTTTTT.

This chain joins TRBV19 and TRBJ2-7; 7 bases are a match to TRBD1. The V gene end was trimmed by 5 bases and the J gene end by 2 bases; junction bases not matched to a gene: 9. This CDR3 is built from 15 residues. Germline V gene lookup returns CDR1 LNHDA and CDR2 SQIVND (reference sequence). The CDR3 loop reads CASSVYHTGAYEQYF. DNA of the CDR3: TGTGCCAGTAGTGTTTATCACACAGGGGCCTACGAGCAGTACTTC. Full variable domain (missing parts from reference TRBV19 and TRBJ2-7): DGGITQSPKYLFRKEGQNVTLSCEQNLNHDAMYWYRQDPGQGLRLIYYSQIVNDFQKGDIAEGYSVSREKKESFPLTVTSAQKNPTAFYLCASSVYHTGAYEQYFGPGTRLTVT.

This chain links TRBV28 with TRBJ1-2; no definite D call. This CDR3 has 11 residues. Trimming cost V 10 bases and J 3 bases, with 9 bases left between them. CDR1 MDHEN and CDR2 SYDVKM come from the germline V gene. The CDR3 region is CATAADYGYTF. CDR3 in DNA: TGTGCCACCGCAGCTGACTATGGCTACACCTTC.